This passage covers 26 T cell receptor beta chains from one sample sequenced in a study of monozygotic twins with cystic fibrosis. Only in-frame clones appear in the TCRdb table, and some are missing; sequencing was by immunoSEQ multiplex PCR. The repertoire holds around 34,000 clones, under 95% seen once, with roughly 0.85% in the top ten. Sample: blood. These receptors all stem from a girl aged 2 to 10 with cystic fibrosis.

The CDR3 spells CASSPEDRIIYEQYF. The CDR3 DNA sequence: TGTGCCAGCAGCCCCGAGGACAGAATCATCTACGAGCAGTACTTC. This chain links TRBV5-5 with TRBJ2-7, with D maybe TRBD1 (6 bases). Germline V gives CDR1 SGHKS, CDR2 YYEKEE (reference sequence). CDR3 length: 15 residues. V gave up 4 bases and J gave up 3 bases, with 17 bases separating them.

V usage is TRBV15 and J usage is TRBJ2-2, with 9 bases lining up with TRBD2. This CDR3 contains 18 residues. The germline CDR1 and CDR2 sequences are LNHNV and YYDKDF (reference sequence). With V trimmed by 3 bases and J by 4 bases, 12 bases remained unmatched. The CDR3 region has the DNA TGTGCCACCAGCAGTTTCGAAGGCGGGAGGGTCGGCACCGGGGAGCTGTTTTTT. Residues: CATSSFEGGRVGTGELFF.

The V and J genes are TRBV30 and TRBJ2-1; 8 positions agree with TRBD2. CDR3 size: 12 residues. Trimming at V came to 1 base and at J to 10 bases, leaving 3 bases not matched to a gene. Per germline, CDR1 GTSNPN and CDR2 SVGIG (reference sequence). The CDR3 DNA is TGTGCCTGGAGTGAAGCGGGAGTGGAGCAGTTCTTC. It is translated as CAWSEAGVEQFF.

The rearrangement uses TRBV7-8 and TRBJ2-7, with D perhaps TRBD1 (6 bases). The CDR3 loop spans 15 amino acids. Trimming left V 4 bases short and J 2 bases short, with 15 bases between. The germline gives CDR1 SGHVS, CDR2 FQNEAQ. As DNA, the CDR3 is TGTGCCAGCAGCTCCAGGGGTTCCCTCCCCTACGAGCAGTACTTC. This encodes CASSSRGSLPYEQYF.

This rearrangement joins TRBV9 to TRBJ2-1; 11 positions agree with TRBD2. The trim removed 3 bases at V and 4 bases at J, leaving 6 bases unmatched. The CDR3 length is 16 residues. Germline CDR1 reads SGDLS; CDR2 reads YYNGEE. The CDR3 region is CASSGEASGGYNEQFF. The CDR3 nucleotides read TGTGCCAGCAGCGGGGAGGCTAGCGGGGGGTACAATGAGCAGTTCTTC.

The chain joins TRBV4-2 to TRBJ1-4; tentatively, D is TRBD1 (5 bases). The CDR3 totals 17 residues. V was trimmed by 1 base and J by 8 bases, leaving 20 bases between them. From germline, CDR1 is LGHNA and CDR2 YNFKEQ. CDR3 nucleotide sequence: TGTGCCAGCAGCCAAGTAGGGTCCGGGACGGGAAAAGAAAAACTGTTTTTT. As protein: CASSQVGSGTGKEKLFF.

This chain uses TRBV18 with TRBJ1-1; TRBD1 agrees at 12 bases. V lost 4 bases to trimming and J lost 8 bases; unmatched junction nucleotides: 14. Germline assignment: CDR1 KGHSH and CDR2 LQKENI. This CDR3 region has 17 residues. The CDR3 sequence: CASSLSPMGQGAGEAFF. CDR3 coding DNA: TGTGCCAGCTCACTCTCCCCCATGGGACAGGGGGCAGGAGAAGCTTTCTTT.

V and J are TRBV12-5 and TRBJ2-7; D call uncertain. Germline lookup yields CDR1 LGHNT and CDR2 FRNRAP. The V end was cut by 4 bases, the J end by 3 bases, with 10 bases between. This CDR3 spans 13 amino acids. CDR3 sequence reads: CASGSGNNYEQYF. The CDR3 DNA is TGTGCTAGTGGTTCCGGAAACAACTACGAGCAGTACTTC.

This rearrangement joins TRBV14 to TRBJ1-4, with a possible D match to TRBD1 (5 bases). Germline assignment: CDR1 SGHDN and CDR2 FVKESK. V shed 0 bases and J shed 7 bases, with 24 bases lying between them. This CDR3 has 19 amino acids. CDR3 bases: TGTGCCAGCAGCCAAGACCGAAGGGCAGGCCGATCTAGGGGTGAAAAACTGTTTTTT. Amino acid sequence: CASSQDRRAGRSRGEKLFF.

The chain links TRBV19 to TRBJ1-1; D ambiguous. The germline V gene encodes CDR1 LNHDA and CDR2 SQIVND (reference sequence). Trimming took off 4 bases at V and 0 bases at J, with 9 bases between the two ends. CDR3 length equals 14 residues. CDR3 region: CASSSGRLNTEAFF. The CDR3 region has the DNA TGTGCCAGTAGTAGCGGACGGTTGAACACTGAAGCTTTCTTT.

CDR3 coding DNA: TGTGCCAGCAGACGCAGGAGGGATACGCAGTATTTT. Translated: CASRRRRDTQYF. The V gene is TRBV28, the J gene TRBJ2-3; D perhaps matches TRBD2 (5 bases). The ends were cut back, 6 bases at V and 6 bases at J, with 10 bases in the middle. The CDR3 loop spans 12 amino acids. CDR1 is MDHEN, CDR2 SYDVKM, per germline.

The CDR3 loop is CASSLAHPGHLYNEQFF. The DNA of the CDR3 is TGTGCCAGCAGCTTAGCCCACCCAGGACACCTCTACAATGAGCAGTTCTTC. The chain couples TRBV7-7 to TRBJ2-1, with D perhaps TRBD1 (5 bases). V shed 0 bases and J shed 3 bases, with 15 bases lying between them. The germline V gene encodes CDR1 SSHAT and CDR2 FNYEAQ (reference sequence). This CDR3 spans 17 amino acids.

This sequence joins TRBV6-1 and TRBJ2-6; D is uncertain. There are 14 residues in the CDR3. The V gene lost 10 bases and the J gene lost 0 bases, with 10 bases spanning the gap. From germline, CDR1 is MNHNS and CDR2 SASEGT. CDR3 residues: CATSQTSGANVLTF. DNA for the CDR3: TGTGCCACATCACAGACCTCTGGGGCCAACGTCCTGACTTTC.

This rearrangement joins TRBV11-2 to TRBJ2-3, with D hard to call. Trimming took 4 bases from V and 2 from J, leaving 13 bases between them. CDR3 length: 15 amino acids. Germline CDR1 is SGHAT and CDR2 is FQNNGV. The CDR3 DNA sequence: TGTGCCAGCAGCTCTCTTGGGCACCCCACAGATACGCAGTATTTT. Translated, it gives CASSSLGHPTDTQYF.

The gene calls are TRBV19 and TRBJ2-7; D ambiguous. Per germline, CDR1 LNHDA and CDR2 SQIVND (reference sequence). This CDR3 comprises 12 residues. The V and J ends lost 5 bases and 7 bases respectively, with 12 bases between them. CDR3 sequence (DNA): TGTGCCAGTAGTTCCCTGATGGGGGAGCAGTACTTC. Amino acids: CASSSLMGEQYF. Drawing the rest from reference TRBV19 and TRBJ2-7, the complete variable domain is DGGITQSPKYLFRKEGQNVTLSCEQNLNHDAMYWYRQDPGQGLRLIYYSQIVNDFQKGDIAEGYSVSREKKESFPLTVTSAQKNPTAFYLCASSSLMGEQYFGPGTRLTVT.

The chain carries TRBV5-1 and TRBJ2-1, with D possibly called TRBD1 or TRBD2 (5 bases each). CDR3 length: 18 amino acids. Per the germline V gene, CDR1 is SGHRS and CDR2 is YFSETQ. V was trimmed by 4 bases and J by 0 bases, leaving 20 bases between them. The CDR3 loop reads CASSVGVFRENSYNEQFF. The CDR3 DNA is TGCGCCAGCAGCGTCGGGGTATTCAGGGAGAACTCCTACAATGAGCAGTTCTTC.

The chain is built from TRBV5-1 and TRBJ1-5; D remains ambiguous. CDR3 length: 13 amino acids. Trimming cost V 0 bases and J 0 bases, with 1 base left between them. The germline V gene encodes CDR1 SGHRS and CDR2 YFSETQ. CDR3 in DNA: TGCGCCAGCAGCTTGGATAGCAATCAGCCCCAGCATTTT. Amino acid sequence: CASSLDSNQPQHF.

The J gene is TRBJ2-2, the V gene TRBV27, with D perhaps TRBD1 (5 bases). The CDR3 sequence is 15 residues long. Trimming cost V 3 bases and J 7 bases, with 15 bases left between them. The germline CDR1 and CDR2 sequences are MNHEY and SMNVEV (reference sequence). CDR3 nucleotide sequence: TGTGCCAGCAGTTTTGGACAACCCTCAGTCGGGGAGCTGTTTTTT. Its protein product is CASSFGQPSVGELFF.

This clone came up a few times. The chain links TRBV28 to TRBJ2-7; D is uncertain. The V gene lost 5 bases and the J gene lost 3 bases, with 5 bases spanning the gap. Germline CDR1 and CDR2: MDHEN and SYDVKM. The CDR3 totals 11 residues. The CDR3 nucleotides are TGTGCCAGCAGTGACGGCTACGAGCAGTACTTC. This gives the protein CASSDGYEQYF.

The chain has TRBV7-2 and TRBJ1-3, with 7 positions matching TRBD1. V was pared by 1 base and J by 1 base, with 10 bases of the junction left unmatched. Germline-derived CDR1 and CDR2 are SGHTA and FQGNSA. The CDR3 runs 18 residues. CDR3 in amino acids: CASSLDLTGVKSGNTIYF. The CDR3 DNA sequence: TGTGCCAGCAGCTTAGACCTCACAGGGGTAAAGTCTGGAAACACCATATATTTT.

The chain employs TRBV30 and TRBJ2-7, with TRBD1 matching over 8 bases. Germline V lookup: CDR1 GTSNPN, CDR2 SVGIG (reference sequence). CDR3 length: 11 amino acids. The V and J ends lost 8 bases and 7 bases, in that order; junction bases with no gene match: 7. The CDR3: CARGQGLEQYF. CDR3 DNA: TGTGCCAGAGGACAGGGCTTGGAGCAGTACTTC.

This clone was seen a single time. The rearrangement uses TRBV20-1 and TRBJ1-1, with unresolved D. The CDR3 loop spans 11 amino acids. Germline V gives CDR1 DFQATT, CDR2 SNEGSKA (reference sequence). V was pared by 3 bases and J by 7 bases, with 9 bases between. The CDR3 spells CSASYLREAFF. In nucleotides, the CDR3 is TGCAGTGCTAGCTACTTGCGTGAAGCTTTCTTT.

In nucleotides, the CDR3 is TGTGCCAGCACGTGGCACTCCCGGAGCTCCTATAATTCACCCCTCCACTTT. As protein: CASTWHSRSSYNSPLHF. The chain joins TRBV6-4 to TRBJ1-6; D is uncertain. The CDR3 is 17 residues long. V was cut by 7 bases and J by 0 bases, with 16 bases left in between. Germline V CDR1 and CDR2: MRHNA, SNTAGT.

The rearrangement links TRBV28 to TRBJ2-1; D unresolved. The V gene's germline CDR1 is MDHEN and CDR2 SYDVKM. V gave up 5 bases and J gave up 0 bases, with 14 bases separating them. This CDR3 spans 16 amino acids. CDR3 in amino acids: CASSPLGRSSYNEQFF. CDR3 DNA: TGTGCCAGCAGTCCCCTCGGCAGAAGCTCCTACAATGAGCAGTTCTTC.

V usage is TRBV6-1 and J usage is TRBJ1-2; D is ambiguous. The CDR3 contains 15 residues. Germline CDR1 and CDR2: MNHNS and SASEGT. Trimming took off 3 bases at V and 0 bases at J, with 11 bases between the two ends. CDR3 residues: CASSEVRTSNYGYTF. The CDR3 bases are TGTGCCAGCAGTGAGGTTAGGACCTCTAACTATGGCTACACCTTC.

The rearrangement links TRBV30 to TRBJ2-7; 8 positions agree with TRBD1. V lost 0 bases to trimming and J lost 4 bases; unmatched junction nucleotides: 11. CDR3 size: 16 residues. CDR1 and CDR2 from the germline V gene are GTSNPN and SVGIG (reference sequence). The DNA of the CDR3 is TGTGCCTGGAGTGTTGGAACAGGGGGTTATGTTTACGAGCAGTACTTC. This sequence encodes CAWSVGTGGYVYEQYF.